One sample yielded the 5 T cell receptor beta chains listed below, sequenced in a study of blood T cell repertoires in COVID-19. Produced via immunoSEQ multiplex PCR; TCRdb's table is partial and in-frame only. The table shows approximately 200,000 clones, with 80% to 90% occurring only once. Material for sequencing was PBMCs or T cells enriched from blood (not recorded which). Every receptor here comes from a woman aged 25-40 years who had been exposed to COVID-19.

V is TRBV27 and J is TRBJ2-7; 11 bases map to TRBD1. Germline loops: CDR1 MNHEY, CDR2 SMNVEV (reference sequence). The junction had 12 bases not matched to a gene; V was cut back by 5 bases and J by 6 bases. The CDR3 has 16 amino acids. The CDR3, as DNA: TGTGCCAGCAGTCCGGGACAGGGGGGGCAGAGGGTCGAGCAGTACTTC. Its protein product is CASSPGQGGQRVEQYF.

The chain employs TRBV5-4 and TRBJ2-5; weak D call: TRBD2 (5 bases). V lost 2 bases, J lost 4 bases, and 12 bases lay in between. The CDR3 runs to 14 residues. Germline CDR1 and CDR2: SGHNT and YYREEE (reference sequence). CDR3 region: CASSFVDAGETQYF. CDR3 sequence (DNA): TGTGCCAGCAGCTTTGTCGATGCGGGAGAGACCCAGTACTTC.

CDR3 nucleotides: TGTGCCAGCAGCCCGGGCGGGGACTCAAAACAAAACACCATATATTTT. Translating gives CASSPGGDSKQNTIYF. J is TRBJ1-3 and V is TRBV9, with a weak D call TRBD1 (5 bases). This CDR3 is built from 16 residues. CDR1 is SGDLS and CDR2 is YYNGEE in the germline V gene. Trimming took 4 bases from V and 6 from J, leaving 20 bases between them.

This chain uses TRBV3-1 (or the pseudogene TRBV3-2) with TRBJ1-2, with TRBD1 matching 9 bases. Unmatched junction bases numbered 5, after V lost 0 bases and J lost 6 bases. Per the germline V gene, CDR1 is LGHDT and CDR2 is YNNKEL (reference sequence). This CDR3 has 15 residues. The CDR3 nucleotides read TGTGCCAGCAGCCAAGAGGGCGGGACAGGGAATGGCTACACCTTC. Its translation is CASSQEGGTGNGYTF.

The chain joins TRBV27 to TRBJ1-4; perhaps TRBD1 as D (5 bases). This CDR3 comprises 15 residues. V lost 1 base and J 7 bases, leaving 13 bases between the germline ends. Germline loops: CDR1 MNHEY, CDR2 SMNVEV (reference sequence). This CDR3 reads CASSLYSGRPEKLFF. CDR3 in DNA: TGTGCCAGCAGTTTATATTCAGGGCGTCCTGAAAAACTGTTTTTT.